This TCR beta chain was sequenced for a study of blood T cell repertoires in COVID-19. Study context: Specimens from acute and convalescent COVID-19 originated in the United States, Italy and Spain. T cells, B-cell-depleted T cells, or PBMCs supplied cDNA or gDNA.

How the authors handled the data: Estimation of nucleated cell counts was performed using reference gene primer amplification. Profiled with immunoSEQ multiplex PCR; TCRdb holds only in-frame clones, not every one. The V and J calls and the clone size are those of that table, but D and trimming were determined from the DNA. The sample contains 90,000 to 130,000 clones, about nine tenths of which appear only once. With 3 bases clipped from V and 6 bases from J, the junction kept 9 bases outside the gene matches. The CDR3 runs to 15 residues. The germline V gene encodes CDR1 MGHDK and CDR2 SYGVNS. V usage is TRBV25-1 and J usage is TRBJ1-2; TRBD1 agrees at 8 bases. This receptor was obtained from a middle-aged man with acute or convalescent COVID-19. Material: peripheral blood. The CDR3 protein is CASSDPGRGHDGYTF. The CDR3 coding sequence is TGTGCCAGCAGTGACCCCGGCAGGGGGCATGATGGCTACACCTTC.